The present T cell receptor beta chain was sequenced within a study of CD8+ T cells in alopecia areata. The study, taken as a whole, reports: Resident alphabeta T cells of normal skin are also sequenced in scalp samples. Against the mouse data, patients shared TCRs less clearly, possibly for HLA reasons.

Extraction of RNA preceded its reverse transcription into cDNA, which served as the sequencing template. This table comes from immunoSEQ multiplex PCR, and its TCRdb copy is limited to in-frame clones, with some not included. The table shows more than 100,000 clones, with roughly 53% occurring only once. About this clone itself: Antigen: not known.

Material for sequencing was CD4+ T cells sorted from blood. This TCR was sampled from a human donor in good health.

The CDR3 region is CASTTGHSNQPQHF. CDR3 in DNA: TGTGCCAGTACTACGGGTCATAGCAATCAGCCCCAGCATTTT. This sequence joins TRBV19 and TRBJ1-5; no definite D call. Trimming removed 7 bases at V and 0 bases at J, with 10 bases between. The CDR3 sequence is 14 residues long. From germline, CDR1 is LNHDA and CDR2 SQIVND (reference sequence).